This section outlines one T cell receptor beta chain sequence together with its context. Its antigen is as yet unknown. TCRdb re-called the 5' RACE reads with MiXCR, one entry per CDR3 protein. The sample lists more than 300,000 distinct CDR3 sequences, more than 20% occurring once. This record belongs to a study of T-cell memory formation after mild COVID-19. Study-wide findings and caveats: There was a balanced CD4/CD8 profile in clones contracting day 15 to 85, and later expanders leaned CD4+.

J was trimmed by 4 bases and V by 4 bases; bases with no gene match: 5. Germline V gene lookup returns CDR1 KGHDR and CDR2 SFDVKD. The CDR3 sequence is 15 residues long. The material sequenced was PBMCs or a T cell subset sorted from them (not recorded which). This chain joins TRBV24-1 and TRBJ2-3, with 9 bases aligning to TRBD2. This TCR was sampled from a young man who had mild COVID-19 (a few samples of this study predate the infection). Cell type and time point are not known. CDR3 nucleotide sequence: TGTGCCACCAGTGACACGCGGGGGGGCGCAGATACGCAGTATTTT. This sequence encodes CATSDTRGGADTQYF.